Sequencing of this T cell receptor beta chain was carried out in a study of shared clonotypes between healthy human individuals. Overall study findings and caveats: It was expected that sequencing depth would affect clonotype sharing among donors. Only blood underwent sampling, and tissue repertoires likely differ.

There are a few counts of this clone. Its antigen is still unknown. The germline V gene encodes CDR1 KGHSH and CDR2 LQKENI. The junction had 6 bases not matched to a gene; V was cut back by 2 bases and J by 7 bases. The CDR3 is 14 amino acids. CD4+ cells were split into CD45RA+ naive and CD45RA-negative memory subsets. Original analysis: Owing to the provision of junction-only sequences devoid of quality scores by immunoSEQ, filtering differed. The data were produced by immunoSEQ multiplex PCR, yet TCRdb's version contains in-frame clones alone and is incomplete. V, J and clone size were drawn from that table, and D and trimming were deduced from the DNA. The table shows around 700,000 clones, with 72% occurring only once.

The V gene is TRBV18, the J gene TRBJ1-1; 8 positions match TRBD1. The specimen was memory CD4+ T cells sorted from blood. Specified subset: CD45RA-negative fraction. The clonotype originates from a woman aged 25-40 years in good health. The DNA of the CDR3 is TGTGCCAGCTCACCAGGGACAGGCAGCAATGAAGCTTTCTTT. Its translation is CASSPGTGSNEAFF. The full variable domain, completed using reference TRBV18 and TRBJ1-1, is NAGVMQNPRHLVRRRGQEARLRCSPMKGHSHVYWYRQLPEEGLKFMVYLQKENIIDESGMPKERFSAEFPKEGPSILRIQQVVRGDSAAYFCASSPGTGSNEAFFGQGTRLTVV.